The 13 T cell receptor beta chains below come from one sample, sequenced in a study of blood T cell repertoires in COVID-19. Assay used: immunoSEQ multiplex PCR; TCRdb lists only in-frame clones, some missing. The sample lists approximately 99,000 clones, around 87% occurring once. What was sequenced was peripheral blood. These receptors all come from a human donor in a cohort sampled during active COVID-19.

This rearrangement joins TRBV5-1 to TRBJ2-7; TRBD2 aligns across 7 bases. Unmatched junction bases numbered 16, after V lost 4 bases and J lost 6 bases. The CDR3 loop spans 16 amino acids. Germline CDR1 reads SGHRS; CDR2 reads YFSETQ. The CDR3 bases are TGCGCCAGCAGCCCCCTTACTAGCGCAGCCCCCTTCGAGCAGTACTTC. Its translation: CASSPLTSAAPFEQYF.

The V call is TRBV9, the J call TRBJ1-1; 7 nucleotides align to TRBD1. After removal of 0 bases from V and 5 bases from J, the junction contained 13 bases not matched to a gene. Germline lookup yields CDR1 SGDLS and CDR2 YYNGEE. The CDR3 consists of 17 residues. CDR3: CASSVDAGGVVGTEAFF. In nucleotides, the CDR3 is TGTGCCAGCAGCGTAGACGCAGGGGGAGTAGTGGGGACTGAAGCTTTCTTT.

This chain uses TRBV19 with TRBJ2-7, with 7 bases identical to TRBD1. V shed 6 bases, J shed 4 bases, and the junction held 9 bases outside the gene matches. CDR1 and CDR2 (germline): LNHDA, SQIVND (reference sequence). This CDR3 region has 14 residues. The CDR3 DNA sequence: TGTGCCAGTAGGCGGACAGGATCGAATTACGAGCAGTACTTC. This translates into CASRRTGSNYEQYF.

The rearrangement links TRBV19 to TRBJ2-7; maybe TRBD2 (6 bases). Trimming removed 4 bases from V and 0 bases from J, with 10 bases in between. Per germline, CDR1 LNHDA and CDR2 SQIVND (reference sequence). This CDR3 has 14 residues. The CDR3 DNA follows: TGTGCCAGTAGTAAGGTAGCGGTCTCCTACGAGCAGTACTTC. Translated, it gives CASSKVAVSYEQYF.

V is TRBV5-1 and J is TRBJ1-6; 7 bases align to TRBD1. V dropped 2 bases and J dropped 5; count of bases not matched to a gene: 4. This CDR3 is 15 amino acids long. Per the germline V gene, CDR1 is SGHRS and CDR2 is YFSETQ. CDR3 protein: CASSLDRADNSPLHF. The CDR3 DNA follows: TGCGCCAGCAGCTTAGACAGGGCGGATAATTCACCCCTCCACTTT.

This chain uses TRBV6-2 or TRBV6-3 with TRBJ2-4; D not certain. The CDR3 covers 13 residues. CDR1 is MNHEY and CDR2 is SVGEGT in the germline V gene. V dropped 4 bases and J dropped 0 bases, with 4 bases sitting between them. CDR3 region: CASSLLAKNIQYF. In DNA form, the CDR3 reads TGTGCCAGCAGTTTACTAGCCAAAAACATTCAGTACTTC.

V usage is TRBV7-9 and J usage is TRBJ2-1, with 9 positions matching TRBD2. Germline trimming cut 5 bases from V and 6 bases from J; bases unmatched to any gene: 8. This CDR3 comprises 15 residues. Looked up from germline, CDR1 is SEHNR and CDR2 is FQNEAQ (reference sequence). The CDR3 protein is CASSLFSGRGNEQFF. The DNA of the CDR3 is TGTGCCAGCAGCCTATTTAGCGGGAGAGGCAATGAGCAGTTCTTC.

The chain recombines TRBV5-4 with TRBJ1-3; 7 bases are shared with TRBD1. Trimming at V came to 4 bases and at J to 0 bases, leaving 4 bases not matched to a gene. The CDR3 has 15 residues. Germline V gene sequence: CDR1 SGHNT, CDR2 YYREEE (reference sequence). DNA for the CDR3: TGTGCCAGCAGCATCGACAGGGCCTCTGGAAACACCATATATTTT. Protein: CASSIDRASGNTIYF.

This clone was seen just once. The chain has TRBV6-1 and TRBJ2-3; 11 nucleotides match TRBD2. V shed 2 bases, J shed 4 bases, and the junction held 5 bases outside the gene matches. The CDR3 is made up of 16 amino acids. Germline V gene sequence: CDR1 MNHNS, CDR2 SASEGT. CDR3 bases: TGTGCCAGCAGTGAAATGTTAGCGGGAGGGGCAGATACGCAGTATTTT. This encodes CASSEMLAGGADTQYF.

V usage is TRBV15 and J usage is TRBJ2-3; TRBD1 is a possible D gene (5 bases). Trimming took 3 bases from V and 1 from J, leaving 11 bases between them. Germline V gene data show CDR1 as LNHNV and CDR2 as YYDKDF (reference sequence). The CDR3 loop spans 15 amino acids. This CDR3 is CATSSALGGTDTQYF. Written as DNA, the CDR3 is TGTGCCACCAGCAGTGCGTTAGGGGGCACAGATACGCAGTATTTT.

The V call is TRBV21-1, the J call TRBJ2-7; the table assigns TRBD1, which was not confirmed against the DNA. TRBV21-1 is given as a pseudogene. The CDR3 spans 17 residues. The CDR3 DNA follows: TGTGCCAGCGGCAGGAGAGGGGGACCCCGGAGTCGTTACGAGCAGTACTTC. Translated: CASGRRGGPRSRYEQYF.

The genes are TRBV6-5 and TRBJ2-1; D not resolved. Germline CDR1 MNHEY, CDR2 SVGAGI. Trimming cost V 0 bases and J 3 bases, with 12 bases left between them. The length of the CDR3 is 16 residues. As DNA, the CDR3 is TGTGCCAGCAGTTACTCGACTCGGAGCGACTACAATGAGCAGTTCTTC. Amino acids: CASSYSTRSDYNEQFF.

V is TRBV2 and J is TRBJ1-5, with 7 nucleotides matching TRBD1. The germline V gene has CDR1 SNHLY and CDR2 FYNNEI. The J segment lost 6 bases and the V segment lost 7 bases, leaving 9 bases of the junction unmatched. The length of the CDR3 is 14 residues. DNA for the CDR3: TGTGCCAGCACCCCTGACAGGGACGCTCAGCCCCAGCATTTT. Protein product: CASTPDRDAQPQHF. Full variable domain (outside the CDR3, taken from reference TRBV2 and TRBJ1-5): EPEVTQTPSHQVTQMGQEVILRCVPISNHLYFYWYRQILGQKVEFLVSFYNNEISEKSEIFDDQFSVERPDGSNFTLKIRSTKLEDSAMYFCASTPDRDAQPQHFGDGTRLSIL.